These T cell receptor beta chains were read from a single sample in a study of cytomegalovirus exposure and HLA in healthy donors. Profiled with immunoSEQ multiplex PCR; TCRdb holds only in-frame clones, not every one. The sample lists approximately 110,000 clones; roughly 69% were seen once. The source material was PBMCs. Receptors were obtained from a man younger than 45 in good health and CMV-seropositive. CDR3s include the opening cysteine and the closing phenylalanine or tryptophan. D genes are given only for firm matches. Expanded clones are given a class, and other clones once, few, many or no size at all.

. | TRBJ1-2 | TRBV6-5 | once | TGTGCCAGCAGGGCTGGGGGGGGTGGCTATGGCTACACCTTC | CASRAGGGGYGYTF
. | TRBJ1-6 | TRBV4-2 | . | TGTGCCAGCAGCCAAGAATCCAAGGGAGGACCCCTCCACTTT | CASSQESKGGPLHF
. | TRBJ2-1 | TRBV4-1 | . | TGCGCCAGCAGCCAACCTTCCAGGACACCATCCAATGAGCAGTTCTTC | CASSQPSRTPSNEQFF
. | TRBJ2-4 | TRBV5-8 | . | TGTGCCAGCAGCTTGGGCCTAGCGAGCATTCAGTACTTC | CASSLGLASIQYF
TRBD2 | TRBJ2-3 | TRBV14 | . | TGTGCCAGCAGCCAGAGCTGGCGGGGGGATACAGATACGCAGTATTTT | CASSQSWRGDTDTQYF
. | TRBJ1-6 | TRBV11-2 | . | TGTGCCAGCAGCTTAGCGGATAATTCACCCCTCCACTTT | CASSLADNSPLHF
TRBD2 | TRBJ2-5 | TRBV5-1 | . | TGCGCCAGCAGCTTGGATGCTAGCGGGGGGTTAAGTGAGACCCAGTACTTC | CASSLDASGGLSETQYF
TRBD1 | TRBJ1-4 | TRBV10-2 | . | TGCGCCAGCAGAAGAGGGGGCGAGGGTGAAAAACTGTTTTTT | CASRRGGEGEKLFF
TRBD1 | TRBJ1-2 | TRBV7-8 | . | TGTGCCAGCAGCCCAGAGGACAGGGTTAACTATGGCTACACCTTC | CASSPEDRVNYGYTF
. | TRBJ1-2 | TRBV7-6 | . | TGTGCCAGCAGCTCCGGACAGCGGTATGGCTACACCTTC | CASSSGQRYGYTF
TRBD1 | TRBJ1-1 | TRBV18 | . | TGTGCCAGCTCACTATCGGGACAGGATAACACTGAAGCTTTCTTT | CASSLSGQDNTEAFF
. | TRBJ2-1 | TRBV7-8 | . | TGTGCCAGCAGTTCGGGGGAGGACAATGAGCAGTTCTTC | CASSSGEDNEQFF
. | TRBJ1-5 | TRBV5-8 | . | TGTGCCAGCAGCTTGGCCTCAGGGCCTAATCAGCCCCAGCATTTT | CASSLASGPNQPQHF
. | TRBJ2-7 | TRBV6-1 | . | TGTGCCAGCAGTGAAGTGTCGGGGGTGTCCTACGAGCAGTACTTC | CASSEVSGVSYEQYF
TRBD1 | TRBJ1-1 | TRBV6-5 | . | TGTGCCACCCGGGACAGCATGAACACTGAAGCTTTCTTT | CATRDSMNTEAFF
. | TRBJ2-3 | TRBV6-4 | . | TGTGCCAGCAGTGTGGAGGGAACCACAGATACGCAGTATTTT | CASSVEGTTDTQYF
TRBD1 | TRBJ1-1 | TRBV14 | few | TGTGCCAGCAGCCAAGTTGCACAGGGGGTAGGTGAAGCTTTCTTT | CASSQVAQGVGEAFF
TRBD1 | TRBJ1-2 | TRBV5-8 | . | TGTGCCAGCAGCTCGACAGGGTGGGGTGGCTACACCTTC | CASSSTGWGGYTF
TRBD1 | TRBJ1-5 | TRBV7-9 | few | TGTTCCAGCAGCTTAGATTCATTAGGGACAGGGGGCTATCAGCCCCAGCATTTT | CSSSLDSLGTGGYQPQHF
. | TRBJ1-1 | TRBV7-9 | few | TGTGCCAGCAGCTTCAGGTGGAACACTGAAGCTTTCTTT | CASSFRWNTEAFF
. | TRBJ1-2 | TRBV9 | . | TGTGCCAGCAGCGTAGAGGCTGGAGGCGGTGGCTACACCTTC | CASSVEAGGGGYTF
TRBD1 | TRBJ1-5 | TRBV5-4 | . | TGTGCCAGCAGCGATACAGGGGCAAATCAGCCCCAGCATTTT | CASSDTGANQPQHF
TRBD1 | TRBJ1-1 | TRBV18 | . | TGTGCCAGTCACCTGACAGGGGACGCTGAAGCTTTCTTT | CASHLTGDAEAFF
. | TRBJ2-7 | TRBV27 | . | TGTGCCAGCAGCCCGTCAGGGTCCTACGAGCAGTACTTC | CASSPSGSYEQYF
TRBD2 | TRBJ2-1 | TRBV30 | . | TGTGCCTGGAGTACCCTAGCGGGGGGGCCGTACAATGAGCAGTTCTTC | CAWSTLAGGPYNEQFF
TRBD1 | TRBJ2-6 | TRBV10-1 | few | TGCGCCAGCAGCCCAGGGGGCGCCGGGGCCAACGTCCTGACTTTC | CASSPGGAGANVLTF
TRBD1 | TRBJ1-1 | TRBV6-6 | . | TGTGCCAGCGGCGACAGGGAGGCCACTGAAGCTTTCTTT | CASGDREATEAFF
. | TRBJ2-1 | TRBV14 | . | TGTGCCAGCAGCCAAGAACCGCGGGGGCGAACCTACAATGAGCAGTTCTTC | CASSQEPRGRTYNEQFF
TRBD1 | TRBJ1-2 | TRBV5-1 | . | TGCGCCAGCAGCGAGGGACAGGGGATGGGCGGCTACACCTTC | CASSEGQGMGGYTF
. | TRBJ2-5 | TRBV29-1 | . | TGCAGCGTTGTGCTGACAGTACAAGAGACCCAATACTTC | CSVVLTVQETQYF